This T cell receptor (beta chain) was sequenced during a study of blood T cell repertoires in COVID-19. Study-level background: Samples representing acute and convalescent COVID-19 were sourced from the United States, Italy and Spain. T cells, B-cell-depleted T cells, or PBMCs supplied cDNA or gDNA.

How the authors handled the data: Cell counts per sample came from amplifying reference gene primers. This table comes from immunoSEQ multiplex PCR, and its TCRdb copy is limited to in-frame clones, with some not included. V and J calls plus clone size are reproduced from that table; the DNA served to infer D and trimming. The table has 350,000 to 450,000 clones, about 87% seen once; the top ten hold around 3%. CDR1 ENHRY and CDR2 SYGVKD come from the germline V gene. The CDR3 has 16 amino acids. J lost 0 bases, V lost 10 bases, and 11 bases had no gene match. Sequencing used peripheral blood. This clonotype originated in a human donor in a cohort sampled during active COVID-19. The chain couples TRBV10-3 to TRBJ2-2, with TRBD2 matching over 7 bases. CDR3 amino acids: CATALAEIPNTGELFF. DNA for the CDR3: TGTGCCACCGCTCTAGCGGAAATCCCGAACACCGGGGAGCTGTTTTTT.